This T cell receptor beta chain was identified in a study of T cells in Graves' hyperthyroidism and ophthalmopathy. Trimming left V 5 bases short and J 2 bases short, with 20 bases between. Germline V CDR1 and CDR2: SGHAT, FQNNGV. The CDR3 length is 17 residues. This clonotype was seen repeatedly, ten times or more. RNA transcripts gave rise to amplified TCR beta CDR3 regions. First-round RT-PCR with HTBI primers amplified the TCR CDR3 region. TCRdb used MiXCR to reprocess the multiplex PCR reads, holding one entry per CDR3 protein. The sample includes about 360,000 distinct CDR3 sequences, around 14% of them seen just once. The study defined stable Graves' hyperthyroidism as no ophthalmopathy progression within 18 months.

The gene calls are TRBV11-2 and TRBJ2-3; D is possibly TRBD1 or TRBD2 (5 bases each). This TCR was sampled from a woman aged 18-30 years with Graves' hyperthyroidism. Sequencing was carried out using blood. DNA of the CDR3: TGTGCCAGCAGCGGACCGGGACCCACCAAGTACACAGATACGCAGTATTTT. Protein product: CASSGPGPTKYTDTQYF. Filled out from reference TRBV11-2 and TRBJ2-3, the complete variable domain reads EAGVAQSPRYKIIEKRQSVAFWCNPISGHATLYWYQQILGQGPKLLIQFQNNGVVDDSQLPKDRFSAERLKGVDSTLKIQPAKLEDSAVYLCASSGPGPTKYTDTQYFGPGTRLTVL.